Below, 12 T cell receptor beta chains from the same sample are listed, as sequenced in a study of shared clonotypes between healthy human individuals. The repertoire was sequenced with immunoSEQ multiplex PCR; TCRdb's copy has only in-frame clones and lacks some. The sample lists around 500,000 clones; 81% were seen once. Sequencing input: PBMCs. These receptors all stem from a woman in her forties in good health. Some clones in this sample may be carry-over from other donors' samples.

As concerns this clone: Possible read error: a much larger clone is one base away. At the DNA level, this CDR3 is encoded by other sequences in the same sample as well. The chain carries TRBV28 and TRBJ2-7; the D gene is possibly TRBD2 (5 bases). In germline, CDR1 is MDHEN, CDR2 SYDVKM. There are 14 residues in the CDR3. CDR3 nucleotides: TGTGCCAGTAGTTCGGGAACGCTAATCTACGAGCAGTACTTC. Amino acids: CASSSGTLIYEQYF.

CDR3: CASSKASQVLETQYF. The CDR3 DNA is TGTGCCAGCAGCAAAGCGTCCCAGGTATTGGAGACCCAGTACTTC. This chain links TRBV21-1 with TRBJ2-5; TRBD1 is taken as the D call from the table, unchecked against the DNA. TRBV21-1 is a recognized pseudogene. This CDR3 comprises 15 residues.

The chain combines TRBV6-4 with TRBJ2-1; 9 bases fit TRBD2. Germline lookup yields CDR1 MRHNA and CDR2 SNTAGT. The CDR3 length is 15 residues. V lost 3 bases, J lost 2 bases, and 2 bases stayed unmatched. CDR3 sequence reads: CASSEAGGPYNEQFF. Here the CDR3 DNA reads TGTGCCAGCAGTGAGGCGGGAGGGCCCTACAATGAGCAGTTCTTC.

Concerning this clone itself: This sample also contains other DNA sequences that code for the same CDR3. The chain recombines TRBV18 with TRBJ1-3; the match to TRBD1 covers 10 bases. V lost 3 bases, J lost 2 bases, and 4 bases stayed unmatched. The CDR3 contains 16 residues. CDR1 KGHSH and CDR2 LQKENI come from the germline V gene. DNA of the CDR3: TGTGCCAGCTCACCTATGGGACAGGGGACTGGAAACACCATATATTTT. It translates to CASSPMGQGTGNTIYF. The full variable domain, with the rest looked up from reference TRBV18 and TRBJ1-3, is NAGVMQNPRHLVRRRGQEARLRCSPMKGHSHVYWYRQLPEEGLKFMVYLQKENIIDESGMPKERFSAEFPKEGPSILRIQQVVRGDSAAYFCASSPMGQGTGNTIYFGEGSWLTVV.

Written as DNA, the CDR3 is TGTGCCAGCAGCTTAGTGCCCAACACAGATACGCAGTATTTT. It yields the protein CASSLVPNTDTQYF. V and J are TRBV7-2 and TRBJ2-3; no reliable D call. Germline CDR1 SGHTA, CDR2 FQGNSA. V lost 1 base and J lost 2, with 7 bases in between. The CDR3 has 14 residues. Filled out from reference TRBV7-2 and TRBJ2-3, the complete variable domain reads GAGVSQSPSNKVTEKGKDVELRCDPISGHTALYWYRQSLGQGLEFLIYFQGNSAPDKSGLPSDRFSAERTGGSVSTLTIQRTQQEDSAVYLCASSLVPNTDTQYFGPGTRLTVL.

V is TRBV30 and J is TRBJ2-4; 15 nucleotides line up with TRBD2. J was trimmed by 12 bases and V by 0 bases; bases with no gene match: 6. The CDR3 totals 15 residues. Germline CDR1 reads GTSNPN; CDR2 reads SVGIG (reference sequence). CDR3 nucleotides: TGTGCCTGGAGTGTAGGACTAGCGGGAGGGGAAGATCAGTACTTC. It is translated as CAWSVGLAGGEDQYF.

This sequence joins TRBV5-4 and TRBJ1-3, with TRBD1 as a possible D gene (5 bases). This CDR3 comprises 16 residues. CDR1 and CDR2 (germline): SGHNT, YYREEE (reference sequence). Trimming left V 2 bases short and J 0 bases short, with 12 bases between. CDR3 nucleotides: TGTGCCAGCAGCTTTCAGGGAAGGTACTCTGGAAACACCATATATTTT. Protein: CASSFQGRYSGNTIYF. The variable domain in full, completed from reference TRBV5-4 and TRBJ1-3, reads ETGVTQSPTHLIKTRGQQVTLRCSSQSGHNTVSWYQQALGQGPQFIFQYYREEENGRGNFPPRFSGLQFPNYSSELNVNALELDDSALYLCASSFQGRYSGNTIYFGEGSWLTVV.

In the case of this clone: This is likely an artifact of a read error, given a far larger clone one base away. V usage is TRBV13 and J usage is TRBJ1-1; tentative D call: TRBD1 (5 bases). Trimming took off 5 bases at V and 4 bases at J, with 14 bases between the two ends. The germline gives CDR1 PRHDT, CDR2 FYEKMQ (reference sequence). The CDR3 runs 14 residues. The CDR3 region has the DNA TGTGCCAGCAGCCTACGGGGCAGGATCACTGAAGCTTTCTTT. It translates to CASSLRGRITEAFF.

The chain joins TRBV18 to TRBJ2-7, with TRBD2 as a possible D gene (6 bases). Germline-derived CDR1 and CDR2 are KGHSH and LQKENI. V was trimmed by 2 bases and J by 1 base, leaving 12 bases between them. The CDR3 is made up of 15 amino acids. The CDR3 region is CASSPLLARSYEQYF. The CDR3 coding sequence is TGTGCCAGCTCACCATTACTAGCCCGTTCCTACGAGCAGTACTTC.

This rearrangement joins TRBV5-1 to TRBJ2-7, with a possible D match to TRBD2 (5 bases). This CDR3 has 15 amino acids. Trimming shortened V by 3 bases and J by 0 bases, and 13 bases separated the two germline ends. The germline gives CDR1 SGHRS, CDR2 YFSETQ. The CDR3 spells CASSSNSANSYEQYF. The CDR3 DNA reads TGCGCCAGCAGCTCCAATAGCGCTAACTCCTACGAGCAGTACTTC.

This clone was detected only once. V and J are TRBV11-1 and TRBJ2-1, with 10 bases fitting TRBD1. Trimming at V came to 6 bases and at J to 8 bases, leaving 7 bases not matched to a gene. CDR3 length equals 14 residues. Germline V CDR1 and CDR2: SGHAT, FQDESV (reference sequence). This CDR3 is CASRGTGAYDEQFF. The CDR3 bases are TGTGCCAGCAGGGGGACAGGGGCGTATGATGAGCAGTTCTTC.

The chain joins TRBV7-9 to TRBJ2-5; no firm D call. The CDR3 sequence is 16 residues long. V lost 0 bases and J 2 bases, leaving 13 bases between the germline ends. Per germline, CDR1 SEHNR and CDR2 FQNEAQ (reference sequence). The CDR3: CASSLALGSGQETQYF. CDR3 DNA: TGTGCCAGCAGCTTAGCGCTGGGCTCCGGGCAAGAGACCCAGTACTTC.